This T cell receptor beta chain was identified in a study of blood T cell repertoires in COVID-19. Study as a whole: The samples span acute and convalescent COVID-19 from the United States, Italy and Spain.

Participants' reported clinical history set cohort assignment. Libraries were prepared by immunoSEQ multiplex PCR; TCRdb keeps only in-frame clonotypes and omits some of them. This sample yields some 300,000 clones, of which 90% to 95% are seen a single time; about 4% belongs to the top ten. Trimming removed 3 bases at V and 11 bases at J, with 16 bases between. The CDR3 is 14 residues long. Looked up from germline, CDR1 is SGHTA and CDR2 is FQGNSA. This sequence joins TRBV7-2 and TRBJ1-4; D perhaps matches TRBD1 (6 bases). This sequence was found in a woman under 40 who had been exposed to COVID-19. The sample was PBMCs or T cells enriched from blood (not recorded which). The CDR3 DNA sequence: TGTGCCAGCAGCTTGGGGGCATCCCTTGAGAAACTGTTTTTT. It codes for CASSLGASLEKLFF.